Reported below is one T cell receptor beta chain. This sample stems from a study of blood T cell repertoires in COVID-19. For the study at large: The cDNA or gDNA used as material had been derived from T cells, B-cell-depleted T cells, or PBMCs.

Clones were sequenced by immunoSEQ multiplex PCR, and TCRdb holds only the in-frame ones, with some missing. The sample lists 30,000 to 35,000 clones; 65% to 90% were seen once. The CDR3 is 13 amino acids. V shed 5 bases, J shed 8 bases, and the junction held 8 bases outside the gene matches. Germline lookup yields CDR1 SGHDT and CDR2 YYEEEE. This receptor was obtained from an elderly man with active COVID-19. Sequencing used peripheral blood. This chain joins TRBV5-6 and TRBJ1-2, with TRBD1 identical over 8 bases. In nucleotides, the CDR3 is TGTGCCAGCAGAGAGGGACAGGCCGAAGGCTACACCTTC. This encodes CASREGQAEGYTF.